This T cell receptor (beta chain) was identified in a study of identical twins. Study-wide findings and caveats: Where beta out-of-frame sequences were concerned, excess twin sharing was weaker. One should note that invariant MAIT and iNKT cells could partly confound zero-insertion analyses. Models, which agreed with sharing between unrelated individuals, nonetheless underestimated the out-of-frame TCR alpha sharing seen in monozygotic twins.

This CDR3 contains 14 residues. The V gene's germline CDR1 is MNHEY and CDR2 SVGAGI. V trimming: 2 bases; J trimming: 3 bases; junction bases outside the gene matches: 3. TCRdb redid the calling of the 5' RACE reads with MiXCR, one entry per CDR3 protein. This table holds a few hundred thousand distinct CDR3 sequences, 18% found once. Each donor (without exception) was a healthy Caucasian. This clonotype was detected ten times or more. Its antigen is not identified. The sequence derives from a man in his fifties in good health. The material sequenced was naive T cells sorted from blood. The V and J genes are TRBV6-5 and TRBJ2-7, with 8 bases matching TRBD2. CDR3 coding DNA: TGTGCCAGCAGTTACGCCCGGGGGGGCTACGAGCAGTACTTC. Its protein is CASSYARGGYEQYF.